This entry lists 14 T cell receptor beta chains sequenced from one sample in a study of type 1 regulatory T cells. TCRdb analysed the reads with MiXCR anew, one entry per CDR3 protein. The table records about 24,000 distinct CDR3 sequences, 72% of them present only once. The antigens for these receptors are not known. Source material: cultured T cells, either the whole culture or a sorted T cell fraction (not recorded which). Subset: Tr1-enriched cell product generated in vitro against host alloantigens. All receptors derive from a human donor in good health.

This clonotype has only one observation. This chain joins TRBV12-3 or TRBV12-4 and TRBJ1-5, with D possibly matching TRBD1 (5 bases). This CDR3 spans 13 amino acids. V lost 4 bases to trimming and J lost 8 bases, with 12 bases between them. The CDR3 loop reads CASSSNRSKPQHF. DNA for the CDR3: TGTGCCAGCAGTTCCAACAGGAGCAAGCCCCAGCATTTT.

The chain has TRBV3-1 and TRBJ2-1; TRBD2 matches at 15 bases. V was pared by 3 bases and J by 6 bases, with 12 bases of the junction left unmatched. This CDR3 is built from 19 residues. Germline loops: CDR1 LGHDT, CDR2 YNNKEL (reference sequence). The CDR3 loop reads CASSQGGTSGGRAVNEQFF. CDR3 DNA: TGTGCCAGCAGCCAGGGCGGGACTAGCGGGGGGCGCGCTGTCAATGAGCAGTTCTTC.

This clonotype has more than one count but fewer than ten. CDR3 region: CASSLYVDRALGSHEAFF. The CDR3 DNA reads TGTGCCAGCAGTTTATATGTGGACAGGGCCTTAGGATCCCACGAAGCTTTCTTT. This chain uses TRBV27 with TRBJ1-1, with 8 positions matching TRBD1. This CDR3 contains 18 residues. CDR1 is MNHEY, CDR2 SMNVEV, per germline (reference sequence). Losses at the gene ends were 1 base for V and 8 bases for J; bases not matched to a gene: 18.

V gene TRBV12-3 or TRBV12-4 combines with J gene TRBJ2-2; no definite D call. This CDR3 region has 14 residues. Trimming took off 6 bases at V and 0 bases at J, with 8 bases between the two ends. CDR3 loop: CASSRNPNTGELFF. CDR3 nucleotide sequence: TGTGCCAGCAGCCGCAACCCGAACACCGGGGAGCTGTTTTTT.

The CDR3 DNA sequence: TGTGCCAGTAGTACCATTAGCGGGGTAGCCTACAATGAGCAGTTCTTC. Its translation is CASSTISGVAYNEQFF. The rearrangement links TRBV19 to TRBJ2-1; the match to TRBD2 covers 8 bases. The germline CDR1 and CDR2 sequences are LNHDA and SQIVND (reference sequence). This CDR3 contains 16 residues. Germline trimming cut 4 bases from V and 2 bases from J; bases unmatched to any gene: 7. The entire variable domain, with the rest obtained from reference TRBV19 and TRBJ2-1, is as follows: DGGITQSPKYLFRKEGQNVTLSCEQNLNHDAMYWYRQDPGQGLRLIYYSQIVNDFQKGDIAEGYSVSREKKESFPLTVTSAQKNPTAFYLCASSTISGVAYNEQFFGPGTRLTVL.

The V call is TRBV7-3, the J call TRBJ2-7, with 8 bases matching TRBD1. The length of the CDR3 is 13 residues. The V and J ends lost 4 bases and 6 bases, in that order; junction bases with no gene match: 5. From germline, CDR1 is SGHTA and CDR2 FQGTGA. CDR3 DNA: TGTGCCAGCAGCTCAGACAGGGGAGGCGAGCAGTACTTC. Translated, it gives CASSSDRGGEQYF.

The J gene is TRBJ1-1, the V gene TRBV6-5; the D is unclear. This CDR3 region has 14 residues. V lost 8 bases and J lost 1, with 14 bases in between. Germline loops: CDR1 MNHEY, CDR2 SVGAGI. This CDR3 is CASETRQRNTEAFF. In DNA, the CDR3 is TGTGCCAGCGAGACCCGGCAGCGGAACACTGAAGCTTTCTTT.

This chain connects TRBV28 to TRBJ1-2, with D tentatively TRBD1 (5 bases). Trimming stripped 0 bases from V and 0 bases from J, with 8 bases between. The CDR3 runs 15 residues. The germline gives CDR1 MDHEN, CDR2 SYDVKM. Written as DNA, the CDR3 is TGTGCCAGCAGTTTATGGGGGACGGCTAACTATGGCTACACCTTC. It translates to CASSLWGTANYGYTF.

The CDR3 coding sequence is TGCGCCAGCAGCTTGGTACCTAGCGGGGGTCAAGAGACCCAGTACTTC. Translated: CASSLVPSGGQETQYF. This chain connects TRBV5-1 to TRBJ2-5, with 10 positions matching TRBD2. Germline CDR1 SGHRS, CDR2 YFSETQ. The CDR3 totals 16 residues. With 0 bases clipped from V and 2 bases from J, the junction kept 4 bases outside the gene matches.

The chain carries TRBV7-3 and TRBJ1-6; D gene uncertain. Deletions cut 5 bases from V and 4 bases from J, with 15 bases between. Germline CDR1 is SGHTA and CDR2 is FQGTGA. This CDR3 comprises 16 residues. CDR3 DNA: TGTGCCAGCAGCCAGTACGACCGGCCTTATAATTCACCCCTCCACTTT. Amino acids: CASSQYDRPYNSPLHF.

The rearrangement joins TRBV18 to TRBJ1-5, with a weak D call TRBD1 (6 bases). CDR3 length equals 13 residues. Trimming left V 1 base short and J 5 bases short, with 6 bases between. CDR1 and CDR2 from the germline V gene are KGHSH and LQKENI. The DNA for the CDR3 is TGTGCCAGCTCACCACAGGGGGATCAGCCCCAGCATTTT. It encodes CASSPQGDQPQHF.

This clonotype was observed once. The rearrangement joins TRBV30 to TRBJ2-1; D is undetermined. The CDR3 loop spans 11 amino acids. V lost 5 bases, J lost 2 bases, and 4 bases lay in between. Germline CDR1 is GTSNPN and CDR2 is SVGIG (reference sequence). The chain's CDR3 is CAWGAYNEQFF. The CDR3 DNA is TGTGCCTGGGGGGCCTACAATGAGCAGTTCTTC.

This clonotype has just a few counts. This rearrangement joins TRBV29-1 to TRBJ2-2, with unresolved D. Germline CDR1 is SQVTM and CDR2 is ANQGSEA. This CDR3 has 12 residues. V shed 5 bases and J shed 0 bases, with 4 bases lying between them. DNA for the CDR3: TGCAGCGTTAGGACGAACACCGGGGAGCTGTTTTTT. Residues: CSVRTNTGELFF.

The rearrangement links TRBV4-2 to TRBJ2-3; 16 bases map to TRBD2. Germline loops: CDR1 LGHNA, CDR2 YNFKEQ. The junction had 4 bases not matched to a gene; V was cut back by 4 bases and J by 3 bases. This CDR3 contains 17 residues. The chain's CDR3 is CASSPGLAGGYTDTQYF. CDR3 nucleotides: TGTGCCAGCAGCCCGGGACTAGCGGGGGGGTATACAGATACGCAGTATTTT.